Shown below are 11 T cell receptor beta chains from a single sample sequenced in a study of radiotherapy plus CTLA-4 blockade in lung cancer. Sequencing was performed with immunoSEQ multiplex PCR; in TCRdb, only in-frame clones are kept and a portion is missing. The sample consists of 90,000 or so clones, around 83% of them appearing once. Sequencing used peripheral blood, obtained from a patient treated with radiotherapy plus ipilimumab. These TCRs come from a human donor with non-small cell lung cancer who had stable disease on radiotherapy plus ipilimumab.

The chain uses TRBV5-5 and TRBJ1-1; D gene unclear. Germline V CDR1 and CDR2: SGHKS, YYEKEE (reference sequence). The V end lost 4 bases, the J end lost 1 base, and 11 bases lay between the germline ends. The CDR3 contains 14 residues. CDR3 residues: CASSATRKNTEAFF. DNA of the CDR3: TGTGCCAGCAGCGCGACCCGAAAGAACACTGAAGCTTTCTTT.

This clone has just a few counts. The CDR3 bases are TGCGCCAGCTTTGGGGGCGACACCGGGGAGCTGTTTTTT. This encodes CASFGGDTGELFF. V usage is TRBV5-1 and J usage is TRBJ2-2, with a possible D match to TRBD1 (6 bases). The CDR3 has 13 residues. Germline loops: CDR1 SGHRS, CDR2 YFSETQ. V was trimmed by 7 bases and J by 3 bases, leaving 10 bases between them.

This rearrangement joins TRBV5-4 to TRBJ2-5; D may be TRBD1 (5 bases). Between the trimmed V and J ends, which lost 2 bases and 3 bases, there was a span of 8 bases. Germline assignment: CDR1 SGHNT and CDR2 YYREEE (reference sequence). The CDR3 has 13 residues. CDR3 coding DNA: TGTGCCAGCAGCTTTGCCAGGGAAGAGACCCAGTACTTC. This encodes CASSFAREETQYF.

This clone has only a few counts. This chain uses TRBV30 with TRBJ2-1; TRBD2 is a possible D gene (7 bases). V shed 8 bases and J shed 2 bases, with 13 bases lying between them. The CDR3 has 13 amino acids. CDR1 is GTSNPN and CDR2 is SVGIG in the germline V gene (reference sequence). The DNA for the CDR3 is TGTGCCGGGGGGGCCCTGGCCTACAATGAGCAGTTCTTC. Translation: CAGGALAYNEQFF.

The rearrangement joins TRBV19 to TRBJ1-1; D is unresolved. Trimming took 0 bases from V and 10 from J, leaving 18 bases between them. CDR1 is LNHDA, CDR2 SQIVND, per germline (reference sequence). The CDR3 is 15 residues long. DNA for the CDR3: TGTGCCAGTAGTATAGATCTTCGACCCCGCGGTGCAGCTTTCTTT. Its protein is CASSIDLRPRGAAFF. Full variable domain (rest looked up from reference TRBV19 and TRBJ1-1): DGGITQSPKYLFRKEGQNVTLSCEQNLNHDAMYWYRQDPGQGLRLIYYSQIVNDFQKGDIAEGYSVSREKKESFPLTVTSAQKNPTAFYLCASSIDLRPRGAAFFGQGTRLTVV.

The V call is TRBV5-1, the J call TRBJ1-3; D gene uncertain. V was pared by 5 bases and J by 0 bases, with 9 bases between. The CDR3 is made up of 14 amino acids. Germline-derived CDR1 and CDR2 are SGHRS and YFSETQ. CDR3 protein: CASRVQSSGNTIYF. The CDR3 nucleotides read TGCGCCAGCAGAGTCCAGAGCTCTGGAAACACCATATATTTT.

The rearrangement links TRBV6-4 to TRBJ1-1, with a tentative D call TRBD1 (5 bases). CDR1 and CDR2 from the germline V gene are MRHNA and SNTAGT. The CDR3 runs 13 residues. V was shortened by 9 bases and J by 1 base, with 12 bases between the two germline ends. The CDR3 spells CASRQTENTEAFF. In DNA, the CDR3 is TGTGCCAGTCGACAGACAGAGAACACTGAAGCTTTCTTT.

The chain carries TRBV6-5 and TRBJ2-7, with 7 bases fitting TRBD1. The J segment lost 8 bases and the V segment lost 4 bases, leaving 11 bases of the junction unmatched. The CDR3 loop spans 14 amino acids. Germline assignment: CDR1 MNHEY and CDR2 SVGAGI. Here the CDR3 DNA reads TGTGCCAGCAGTTTCGTTACAGGGGAAAGGAAGCAGTACTTC. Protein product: CASSFVTGERKQYF.

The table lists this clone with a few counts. The CDR3 DNA reads TGCGCCAGCAGCCTGGGACAGGGGCTGGATGAGCAGTTCTTC. It is translated as CASSLGQGLDEQFF. This chain joins TRBV5-1 and TRBJ2-1; TRBD1 agrees at 10 bases. J gave up 8 bases and V 4 bases, and 6 bases lay outside the gene matches. Per the germline V gene, CDR1 is SGHRS and CDR2 is YFSETQ. The CDR3 length is 14 residues. Based on the CDR3 plus reference TRBV5-1 and TRBJ2-1, the full variable domain is KAGVTQTPRYLIKTRGQQVTLSCSPISGHRSVSWYQQTPGQGLQFLFEYFSETQRNKGNFPGRFSGRQFSNSRSEMNVSTLELGDSALYLCASSLGQGLDEQFFGPGTRLTVL.

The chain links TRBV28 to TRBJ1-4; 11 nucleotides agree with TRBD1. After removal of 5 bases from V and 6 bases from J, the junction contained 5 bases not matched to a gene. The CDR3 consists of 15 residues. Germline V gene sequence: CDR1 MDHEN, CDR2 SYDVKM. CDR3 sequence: CASSPGQGEYEKLFF. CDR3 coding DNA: TGTGCCAGCAGTCCGGGACAGGGGGAATATGAAAAACTGTTTTTT.

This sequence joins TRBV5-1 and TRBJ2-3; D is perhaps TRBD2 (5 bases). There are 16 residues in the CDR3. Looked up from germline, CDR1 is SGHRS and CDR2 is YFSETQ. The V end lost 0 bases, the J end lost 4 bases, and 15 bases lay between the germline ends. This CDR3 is CASSLGVSAVADTQYF. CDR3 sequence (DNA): TGCGCCAGCAGCTTGGGGGTTAGCGCGGTGGCAGATACGCAGTATTTT. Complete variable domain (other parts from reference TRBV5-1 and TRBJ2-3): KAGVTQTPRYLIKTRGQQVTLSCSPISGHRSVSWYQQTPGQGLQFLFEYFSETQRNKGNFPGRFSGRQFSNSRSEMNVSTLELGDSALYLCASSLGVSAVADTQYFGPGTRLTVL.